These 13 T cell receptor beta chains share one sample of origin, sequenced in a study of blood T cell repertoires in COVID-19. The repertoire was sequenced with immunoSEQ multiplex PCR; TCRdb's copy has only in-frame clones and lacks some. This table holds around 250,000 clones, 70% to 90% found once. Sequenced: PBMCs or T cells enriched from blood (not recorded which). Receptors were obtained from a woman in her fifties or sixties who had recovered from COVID-19.

The chain recombines TRBV28 with TRBJ1-5, with D possibly being TRBD1 (6 bases). The CDR3 runs 16 residues. V lost 2 bases and J lost 5, with 16 bases in between. Germline-derived CDR1 and CDR2 are MDHEN and SYDVKM. In nucleotides, the CDR3 is TGTGCCAGCAGTTTAGCGGGGGCCGTGCTTTATCAGCCCCAGCATTTT. Its translation: CASSLAGAVLYQPQHF. Based on the CDR3 plus reference TRBV28 and TRBJ1-5, the full variable domain is DVKVTQSSRYLVKRTGEKVFLECVQDMDHENMFWYRQDPGLGLRLIYFSYDVKMKEKGDIPEGYSVSREKKERFSLILESASTNQTSMYLCASSLAGAVLYQPQHFGDGTRLSIL.

V gene TRBV2 combines with J gene TRBJ1-1, with 7 bases identical to TRBD1. CDR3 length: 13 amino acids. V dropped 9 bases and J dropped 1; count of bases not matched to a gene: 5. Germline loops: CDR1 SNHLY, CDR2 FYNNEI. The CDR3 spells CASHGTANTEAFF. Here the CDR3 DNA reads TGTGCCAGTCACGGGACAGCGAACACTGAAGCTTTCTTT.

This clone was recorded a few times. V and J are TRBV11-1 and TRBJ1-4; no clear D gene. The germline V gene encodes CDR1 SGHAT and CDR2 FQDESV (reference sequence). This CDR3 region has 13 residues. With 6 bases removed from V and 3 bases from J, the gap between germline ends came to 8 bases. The CDR3 DNA reads as TGTGCCAGCAGTGGCTTCTCTAATGAAAAACTGTTTTTT. Translation gives CASSGFSNEKLFF.

This clone was picked up one time. The rearrangement uses TRBV28 and TRBJ1-1; tentative D call: TRBD1 (5 bases). The CDR3 runs 15 residues. V was trimmed by 4 bases and J by 3 bases, leaving 15 bases between them. Germline V gene lookup returns CDR1 MDHEN and CDR2 SYDVKM. CDR3 sequence: CASSSWVGGDTEAFF. Written as DNA, the CDR3 is TGTGCCAGCAGTTCTTGGGTCGGGGGGGACACTGAAGCTTTCTTT.

The rearrangement joins TRBV5-1 to TRBJ1-1, with 7 nucleotides matching TRBD1. V was pared by 10 bases and J by 0 bases, with 6 bases of the junction left unmatched. The CDR3 is made up of 13 amino acids. CDR1 is SGHRS, CDR2 YFSETQ, per germline. CDR3 in amino acids: CAGRTGVNTEAFF. The CDR3 DNA reads as TGCGCCGGGAGAACAGGGGTGAACACTGAAGCTTTCTTT.

This clone was detected a few times. The chain joins TRBV19 to TRBJ2-1; 10 bases match TRBD2. Germline CDR1 is LNHDA and CDR2 is SQIVND (reference sequence). The CDR3 sequence is 19 residues long. V was clipped by 3 bases and J by 4 bases; unmatched bases: 15. CDR3 protein: CASSIWASGSPELYNEQFF. CDR3 nucleotides: TGTGCCAGTAGTATTTGGGCTAGCGGGAGTCCCGAACTTTACAATGAGCAGTTCTTC.

This chain connects TRBV7-9 to TRBJ1-4, with 7 bases fitting TRBD1. Germline values: CDR1 SEHNR, CDR2 FQNEAQ (reference sequence). Trimming removed 5 bases from V and 7 bases from J; junction bases left unmatched: 13. The CDR3 consists of 16 residues. The CDR3 DNA reads TGTGCCAGCAGCCGAACGGACGAGGGGGCCGGTGAAAAACTGTTTTTT. It translates to CASSRTDEGAGEKLFF.

CDR3 protein: CASSELGGELFF. The DNA for the CDR3 is TGTGCCAGCAGCGAACTTGGCGGGGAGCTGTTTTTT. This chain connects TRBV5-6 to TRBJ2-2; D gene unclear. The germline V gene encodes CDR1 SGHDT and CDR2 YYEEEE. The CDR3 has 12 residues. Trimming stripped 4 bases from V and 7 bases from J, with 8 bases between.

V usage is TRBV10-3 and J usage is TRBJ1-1; no clear D. Deletions cut 7 bases from V and 1 base from J, with 10 bases between. CDR3 length equals 13 residues. The germline V gene has CDR1 ENHRY and CDR2 SYGVKD. The DNA of the CDR3 is TGTGCCATCAAGGTCGAGGAGAACACTGAAGCTTTCTTT. Translating it yields CAIKVEENTEAFF.

The chain has TRBV2 and TRBJ2-7; 10 bases are a match to TRBD1. V shed 1 base, J shed 3 bases, and the junction held 3 bases outside the gene matches. In germline, CDR1 is SNHLY, CDR2 FYNNEI. CDR3 length: 15 residues. CDR3 coding DNA: TGTGCCAGCAGTGAAGGACAGGGGGCTATCTACGAGCAGTACTTC. Translation: CASSEGQGAIYEQYF.

The chain employs TRBV5-4 and TRBJ2-7; the match to TRBD2 covers 7 bases. Germline V CDR1 and CDR2: SGHNT, YYREEE (reference sequence). The ends lost 0 bases at V and 5 bases at J; junction bases unmatched: 8. The CDR3 runs to 15 residues. CDR3 nucleotide sequence: TGTGCCAGCAGCTTGGATCGGGGAGGGGTCCACGAGCAGTACTTC. This gives the protein CASSLDRGGVHEQYF.

The chain couples TRBV5-1 to TRBJ2-2, with TRBD1 matching 10 bases. V dropped 9 bases and J dropped 3; count of bases not matched to a gene: 5. Germline V gene data show CDR1 as SGHRS and CDR2 as YFSETQ. This CDR3 has 14 residues. CDR3 protein: CATTTGGDTGELFF. The CDR3 bases are TGCGCCACTACGACAGGGGGCGACACCGGGGAGCTGTTTTTT.

V gene TRBV2 combines with J gene TRBJ2-4; maybe TRBD1 (5 bases). Trimming shortened V by 9 bases and J by 4 bases, and 13 bases separated the two germline ends. CDR3 length equals 13 residues. Per germline, CDR1 SNHLY and CDR2 FYNNEI. The CDR3 DNA reads as TGTGCCAGTGGGGCGACAGAGAAAAACATTCAGTACTTC. This gives the protein CASGATEKNIQYF. Looking up the rest from reference TRBV2 and TRBJ2-4 gives the full variable domain: EPEVTQTPSHQVTQMGQEVILRCVPISNHLYFYWYRQILGQKVEFLVSFYNNEISEKSEIFDDQFSVERPDGSNFTLKIRSTKLEDSAMYFCASGATEKNIQYFGAGTRLSVL.